Listed below are T cell receptor beta chains from one sample, sequenced in a study of T cell clonotyping in hematopoietic cell transplantation. TCRdb's table, derived via immunoSEQ multiplex PCR, lists solely in-frame clones and lacks some. The data hold some 2,000 clones, with roughly 89% observed a single time. Specimen: PBMCs, collected at the time of graft-versus-host disease after allogeneic stem cell transplant. Source of these receptors: a male patient younger than 30 who had an allogeneic stem cell transplant from a related donor, so the T cells may come from the graft donor. Some clones in this sample may be carry-over from other donors' samples. Both conserved end residues are part of each CDR3. The D gene is left open where the match is weak. The listing skips clone size in some rows; elsewhere it reads once, few, many or a size class.

abundance: .; d_gene: TRBD2; v_gene: TRBV2; j_gene: TRBJ2-1; CDR3nt: TGTGCCAGCCGCTGGGGTAGCGGGAACGAAGGTGAGCAGTTCTTC; CDR3aa: CASRWGSGNEGEQFF
abundance: .; d_gene: .; v_gene: TRBV30; j_gene: TRBJ1-2; CDR3nt: TGTGCCTGGAGTGTAGGTCGGGGATTAGGGGGCTACACCTTC; CDR3aa: CAWSVGRGLGGYTF
abundance: .; d_gene: .; v_gene: TRBV4-3; j_gene: TRBJ2-5; CDR3nt: TGCGCCAGCAGCCAAGTCCAGAGGGGGGGGACCCAGTACTTC; CDR3aa: CASSQVQRGGTQYF
abundance: .; d_gene: TRBD1; v_gene: TRBV16; j_gene: TRBJ1-1; CDR3nt: TGTGCCAGCAGCCAGAAGGGGGCCCTGAACACTGAAGCTTTCTTT; CDR3aa: CASSQKGALNTEAFF
abundance: .; d_gene: TRBD2; v_gene: TRBV5-4; j_gene: TRBJ2-5; CDR3nt: TGTGCCAGCAGCTTGGCCCTAGCGGGGCAAGAGACCCAGTACTTC; CDR3aa: CASSLALAGQETQYF
abundance: .; d_gene: .; v_gene: TRBV19; j_gene: TRBJ2-5; CDR3nt: TGTGCCAGTAGTAGCGGTCGGACGTACCAAGAGACCCAGTACTTC; CDR3aa: CASSSGRTYQETQYF
abundance: .; d_gene: TRBD2; v_gene: TRBV4-3; j_gene: TRBJ2-3; CDR3nt: TGCGCCAGCAGCCAAGATCTCCCGGCGGGAGGGTCCTATACGCAGTATTTT; CDR3aa: CASSQDLPAGGSYTQYF
abundance: .; d_gene: .; v_gene: TRBV2; j_gene: TRBJ2-2; CDR3nt: TGTGCCAGCAGTGAAAGGATGGGGAACACCGGGGAGCTGTTTTTT; CDR3aa: CASSERMGNTGELFF
abundance: .; d_gene: .; v_gene: TRBV20-1; j_gene: TRBJ2-1; CDR3nt: TGCAGTGCTAGCGGGAGCGGTGAGCAGTTCTTC; CDR3aa: CSASGSGEQFF
abundance: .; d_gene: TRBD1; v_gene: TRBV29-1; j_gene: TRBJ2-3; CDR3nt: TGCAGCGTTGAAGATTTCGGTGGGACAGGAGGTTTACCCACAGATACGCAGTATTTT; CDR3aa: CSVEDFGGTGGLPTDTQYF
abundance: .; d_gene: .; v_gene: TRBV5-1; j_gene: TRBJ2-3; CDR3nt: TGCGCCAGCAGCTTGGGGGAGCAGCAGACAGATACGCAGTATTTT; CDR3aa: CASSLGEQQTDTQYF
abundance: .; d_gene: .; v_gene: TRBV7-9; j_gene: TRBJ1-5; CDR3nt: TGTGCCAGCAGCAAGTCCGGGGGCCAGCCCCAGCATTTT; CDR3aa: CASSKSGGQPQHF
abundance: once; d_gene: TRBD2; v_gene: TRBV15; j_gene: TRBJ2-1; CDR3nt: TGTGCCACCAGCACAGCCCTGGGACTAGCAGGGAATGAGCAGTTCTTC; CDR3aa: CATSTALGLAGNEQFF
abundance: once; d_gene: TRBD1; v_gene: TRBV7-8; j_gene: TRBJ1-1; CDR3nt: TGTGCCAGCAGCTTCGATAGGCCAGGGGGGTTGAGAACTGAAGCTTTCTTT; CDR3aa: CASSFDRPGGLRTEAFF
abundance: .; d_gene: TRBD1; v_gene: TRBV27; j_gene: TRBJ1-5; CDR3nt: TGTGCCAGCAGTTTGAAGGACAGGGGTAACAATCAGCCCCAGCATTTT; CDR3aa: CASSLKDRGNNQPQHF
abundance: .; d_gene: .; v_gene: TRBV27; j_gene: TRBJ2-5; CDR3nt: TGTGCCAGCAGCTCCTCGGAGGACCCCCAAGAGACCCAGTACTTC; CDR3aa: CASSSSEDPQETQYF
abundance: once; d_gene: TRBD1; v_gene: TRBV6-6; j_gene: TRBJ1-4; CDR3nt: TGTGCCAGCAGTTACCCCGGGACAGGGGTAGAAAAACTGTTTTTT; CDR3aa: CASSYPGTGVEKLFF
abundance: .; d_gene: TRBD1; v_gene: TRBV4-3; j_gene: TRBJ2-1; CDR3nt: TGCGCCAGCAGCCAAGAAAGGCAGGGGACAGGATACACGAGGAATGAGCAGTTCTTC; CDR3aa: CASSQERQGTGYTRNEQFF
abundance: .; d_gene: TRBD2; v_gene: TRBV4-1; j_gene: TRBJ2-2; CDR3nt: TGCGCCAGCAGCCGCGGACTAGCGGGAGAAACCGGGGAGCTGTTTTTT; CDR3aa: CASSRGLAGETGELFF
abundance: once; d_gene: TRBD2; v_gene: TRBV9; j_gene: TRBJ2-1; CDR3nt: TGTGCCAGCAGCGTAGATTCTACGGCCGCGGGAGGAAATGAGCAGTTCTTC; CDR3aa: CASSVDSTAAGGNEQFF
abundance: .; d_gene: .; v_gene: TRBV27; j_gene: TRBJ2-6; CDR3nt: TGTGCCAGCTCCCCTTTTGCGGGGGCGGGGGGGGCCAACGTCCTGACTTTC; CDR3aa: CASSPFAGAGGANVLTF
abundance: few; d_gene: .; v_gene: TRBV6-6; j_gene: TRBJ2-3; CDR3nt: TGTGCCAGCACCACCGTATGGAGCGGAAGCACAGATACGCAGTATTTT; CDR3aa: CASTTVWSGSTDTQYF
abundance: .; d_gene: TRBD1; v_gene: TRBV28; j_gene: TRBJ1-6; CDR3nt: TGTGCCAGCAGTTCGGGACAGGTGGATTCACCCCTCCACTTT; CDR3aa: CASSSGQVDSPLHF